This T cell receptor beta chain came from a study of human versus mouse CDR3 diversity and MHC coevolution. The data were produced by immunoSEQ multiplex PCR, yet TCRdb's version contains in-frame clones alone and is incomplete. The repertoire consists of about 81,000 clones, with around 93% occurring once and the leading ten covering 1.3%. This clonotype was sampled from a person between 25 and 69 years old in good health. The material sequenced was naive CD4+ T cells from blood. Subset described: CD45RO-negative CD62L-positive naive CD4 T cells.

Here the CDR3 reads CASSLGVYSYEQYF. CDR3 nucleotides: TGTGCCAGCAGCTTAGGGGTCTACTCCTACGAGCAGTACTTC. The genes are TRBV13 and TRBJ2-7; D gene uncertain. V lost 0 bases, J lost 0 bases, and 6 bases lay in between. From germline, CDR1 is PRHDT and CDR2 FYEKMQ (reference sequence). This CDR3 has 14 residues. Based on the CDR3 plus reference TRBV13 and TRBJ2-7, the full variable domain is AAGVIQSPRHLIKEKRETATLKCYPIPRHDTVYWYQQGPGQDPQFLISFYEKMQSDKGSIPDRFSAQQFSDYHSELNMSSLELGDSALYFCASSLGVYSYEQYFGPGTRLTVT.